Each of the 11 T cell receptor beta chains below was sequenced from the same sample in a study of spatial heterogeneity in lung cancer. TCRdb analysed the 5' RACE reads with MiXCR anew, one entry per CDR3 protein. The table has approximately 8,000 distinct CDR3 sequences, 5% to 6.5% seen once; the top ten hold roughly 40%. Time point defined: sample taken at primary tumor resection. The sequenced material consisted of unsorted whole RNA from tumor, nontumor lung or frozen PBMC. The sample here was PBMCs, taken at surgery. The receptors stem from a male donor with early-stage non-small cell lung cancer.

In this sample, this clonotype turned up many times. This sequence joins TRBV6-5 and TRBJ2-1; TRBD2 is a possible D gene (5 bases). The CDR3 runs to 16 residues. Germline loops: CDR1 MNHEY, CDR2 SVGAGI. V was cut by 2 bases and J by 4 bases, with 15 bases left in between. The chain's CDR3 is CASSYGEGMYYNEQFF. CDR3 nucleotide sequence: TGTGCCAGCAGTTACGGAGAGGGAATGTATTACAATGAGCAGTTCTTC.

This clonotype came up many times. The chain carries TRBV30 and TRBJ2-1, with 12 nucleotides matching TRBD2. The germline V gene has CDR1 GTSNPN and CDR2 SVGIG (reference sequence). The V segment lost 5 bases and the J segment 12 bases; nucleotides outside the gene matches: 11. The CDR3 is made up of 14 amino acids. This chain's CDR3 is CAWDGLAGPGGQFF. CDR3 nucleotides: TGTGCCTGGGATGGACTAGCGGGACCCGGAGGGCAGTTCTTC.

Comment on this clonotype: Given a much more abundant clone one base away, this may be a read error. This chain joins TRBV20-1 and TRBJ2-3; 8 bases agree with TRBD2. The CDR3 runs 14 residues. Germline V gives CDR1 DFQATT, CDR2 SNEGSKA (reference sequence). The V and J ends lost 8 bases and 4 bases, in that order; junction bases with no gene match: 11. The chain's CDR3 is CSTKPLTSADTQYF. In nucleotides, the CDR3 is TGCAGTACCAAACCCCTGACTAGCGCAGATACGCAGTATTTT.

This clonotype was recorded many times. This sequence joins TRBV20-1 and TRBJ1-1, with TRBD1 matching 8 bases. Unmatched junction bases numbered 3, after V lost 6 bases and J lost 0 bases. Germline-derived CDR1 and CDR2 are DFQATT and SNEGSKA (reference sequence). This CDR3 spans 13 amino acids. CDR3 amino acids: CSARTGLNTEAFF. Here the CDR3 DNA reads TGCAGTGCCCGGACAGGGCTGAACACTGAAGCTTTCTTT.

The CDR3 protein is CASSQGLANEQFF. The CDR3 nucleotides read TGTGCCAGCAGCCAGGGACTAGCGAATGAGCAGTTCTTC. J is TRBJ2-1 and V is TRBV3-1; TRBD2 matches at 10 bases. V lost 3 bases, J lost 7 bases, and 0 bases stayed unmatched. Germline CDR1 is LGHDT and CDR2 is YNNKEL (reference sequence). This CDR3 has 13 residues.

This clonotype occurred many times. The chain couples TRBV6-2 or TRBV6-3 to TRBJ2-2; 11 nucleotides line up with TRBD2. Germline V gives CDR1 MNHEY, CDR2 SVGEGT. This CDR3 is 14 amino acids long. Germline trimming cut 6 bases from V and 7 bases from J; bases unmatched to any gene: 4. CDR3 protein: CASRLAGVGGELFF. DNA of the CDR3: TGTGCCAGCAGACTAGCGGGAGTTGGCGGGGAGCTGTTTTTT.

J is TRBJ2-7 and V is TRBV5-1; D is uncertain. The length of the CDR3 is 13 residues. The germline CDR1 and CDR2 sequences are SGHRS and YFSETQ. V gave up 2 bases and J gave up 0 bases, with 6 bases separating them. The CDR3 DNA reads as TGCGCCAGCAGCTTCCGGGCCTCCTACGAGCAGTACTTC. Its protein product is CASSFRASYEQYF.

This clonotype was counted many times. The V call is TRBV7-9, the J call TRBJ1-1, with D maybe TRBD1 (5 bases). Looked up from germline, CDR1 is SEHNR and CDR2 is FQNEAQ (reference sequence). Between the trimmed V and J ends, which lost 1 base and 4 bases, there was a span of 13 bases. This CDR3 spans 15 amino acids. The chain's CDR3 is CASSLVGGSGTEAFF. The CDR3 coding sequence is TGTGCCAGCAGCTTAGTTGGGGGATCGGGCACTGAAGCTTTCTTT.

The table lists this clonotype with many counts. The J gene is TRBJ2-5, the V gene TRBV20-1; 10 bases align to TRBD2. The CDR3 has 14 amino acids. Germline lookup yields CDR1 DFQATT and CDR2 SNEGSKA (reference sequence). J was trimmed by 5 bases and V by 3 bases; bases with no gene match: 6. CDR3 loop: CSASGASGSETQYF. CDR3 bases: TGCAGTGCTAGTGGTGCTAGCGGGAGTGAGACCCAGTACTTC.

This clonotype has at least ten counts. The chain combines TRBV7-2 with TRBJ1-2, with 7 bases fitting TRBD1. Germline CDR1 and CDR2: SGHTA and FQGNSA. This CDR3 spans 15 amino acids. Trimming cost V 5 bases and J 4 bases; bases outside gene matches: 10. CDR3 DNA: TGTGCCAGCAGCCCTCGACAGGGTGCGGGCTATGGCTACACCTTC. The encoded protein is CASSPRQGAGYGYTF.

The chain combines TRBV7-3 with TRBJ2-3; 11 positions match TRBD2. CDR1 is SGHTA, CDR2 FQGTGA, per germline. This CDR3 spans 16 amino acids. With 3 bases clipped from V and 3 bases from J, the junction kept 5 bases outside the gene matches. CDR3 sequence reads: CASSLGSSGGTDTQYF. CDR3 nucleotides: TGTGCCAGCAGCTTGGGGTCTAGCGGGGGGACAGATACGCAGTATTTT.